The clone carrying this T cell receptor beta chain occurred once. This sample was included in a study of siplizumab effects on memory and regulatory T cells. The germline V gene encodes CDR1 SGHNT and CDR2 YENEEA. With 1 base removed from V and 5 bases from J, the gap between germline ends came to 11 bases. The CDR3 is 14 amino acids. The assay was immunoSEQ multiplex PCR, and TCRdb's table has in-frame clones only and misses some. This sample has around 110,000 clones; around 94% occur once, and the top ten carry 1.5% to 2%. The sequence came from a human donor in good health. The sample taken for sequencing was non-Treg CD4+ T cells sorted from blood. The V and J genes are TRBV11-3 and TRBJ2-5; D not certain. CDR3 bases: TGTGCCAGCAGCTTAGGGTCGGGTGGCGAGACCCAGTACTTC. Translation gives CASSLGSGGETQYF.